The 20 T cell receptor beta chains reported below all come from one sample, sequenced in a study of graft-versus-host responses after intestinal transplantation (dated by TCRdb to the early 2020s). Receptor libraries were prepared by the immunoSEQ multiplex PCR assay. Not all clones reach the TCRdb copy of this immuneACCESS table, which keeps in-frame sequences only. Checked studies attribute under half of the gap to unresolved V genes and leave the rest unexplained. This sample lists about 5,600 clones; roughly 80% were detected once. The ten largest make up approximately 6.5% of the sample. To isolate intraepithelial and lamina propria lymphocytes from graft specimens, dithiothreitol, EDTA incubations and collagenase D digestion were used. The starting material was ileum tissue, obtained less than 240 days after intestinal transplant. The source is a human patient who received an intestinal transplant, so some T cells may come from the graft donor.

The rearrangement joins TRBV5-6 to TRBJ2-3, with TRBD2 as a possible D gene (7 bases). Per germline, CDR1 SGHDT and CDR2 YYEEEE. The ends were cut back, 3 bases at V and 3 bases at J, with 11 bases in the middle. The CDR3 runs to 14 residues. CDR3 in amino acids: CASSWEGETDTQYF. The CDR3, as DNA: TGTGCCAGCAGCTGGGAGGGGGAAACAGATACGCAGTATTTT.

The genes are TRBV6-5 and TRBJ1-1; 7 bases line up with TRBD1. Germline CDR1 is MNHEY and CDR2 is SVGAGI. Trimming at V came to 5 bases and at J to 6 bases, leaving 6 bases not matched to a gene. The CDR3 contains 13 residues. The CDR3 is CASSPGGSAEAFF. The CDR3 bases are TGTGCCAGCAGTCCAGGGGGTAGCGCTGAAGCTTTCTTT.

This chain joins TRBV19 and TRBJ1-2; a weak D match, TRBD1 (5 bases). The germline V and J ends were trimmed by 2 bases and 4 bases, with 5 bases remaining between them. Germline V gene sequence: CDR1 LNHDA, CDR2 SQIVND (reference sequence). The CDR3 has 12 residues. As DNA, the CDR3 is TGTGCCAGTAGTATACAGGGCTATGGCTACACCTTC. As protein: CASSIQGYGYTF.

Details on this clone: This specimen includes other DNA sequences encoding the same CDR3. The V and J genes are TRBV7-8 and TRBJ1-5; D gene unclear. The V end was cut by 1 base, the J end by 0 bases, with 7 bases between. The germline V gene has CDR1 SGHVS and CDR2 FQNEAQ. The CDR3 extends over 15 amino acids. CDR3 bases: TGTGCCAGCAGCTTAGGAGACGGTAGCAATCAGCCCCAGCATTTT. Its protein is CASSLGDGSNQPQHF.

The gene calls are TRBV14 and TRBJ2-3, with TRBD2 matching 8 bases. The ends lost 4 bases at V and 0 bases at J; junction bases unmatched: 18. The CDR3 totals 20 residues. From germline, CDR1 is SGHDN and CDR2 FVKESK. The CDR3 DNA follows: TGTGCCAGCAGCCGACTAGCCGCGGGGGGCCGGAGTGCTAGCACAGATACGCAGTATTTT. Residues: CASSRLAAGGRSASTDTQYF.

The V gene is TRBV20-1, the J gene TRBJ2-1; either TRBD1 or TRBD2 may supply D (6 bases each). Germline V gene sequence: CDR1 DFQATT, CDR2 SNEGSKA (reference sequence). The CDR3 consists of 11 residues. Deletions cut 7 bases from V and 14 bases from J, with 18 bases between. The CDR3 loop reads CSVPIGGQEFF. In DNA form, the CDR3 reads TGCAGTGTTCCCATAGGGGGGCAGGAGTTCTTC.

This chain's CDR3 is CASSGKRRDTGELFF. CDR3 DNA sequence: TGTGCCAGCAGCGGAAAACGCAGGGACACCGGGGAGCTGTTTTTT. J is TRBJ2-2 and V is TRBV7-2, with a weak D call TRBD1 (5 bases). Germline assignment: CDR1 SGHTA and CDR2 FQGNSA. The CDR3 is 15 residues long. Trimming took off 5 bases at V and 3 bases at J, with 13 bases between the two ends.

The chain recombines TRBV28 with TRBJ1-2, with D perhaps matching TRBD1 (5 bases). The V end lost 5 bases, the J end lost 5 bases, and 18 bases lay between the germline ends. The V gene's germline CDR1 is MDHEN and CDR2 SYDVKM. CDR3 size: 15 residues. This CDR3 reads CASSTARDGYYGYTF. In nucleotides, the CDR3 is TGTGCCAGCAGTACCGCTCGGGACGGATATTATGGCTACACCTTC.

The chain recombines TRBV5-1 with TRBJ2-2; 7 positions agree with TRBD1. The CDR3 totals 14 residues. Germline values: CDR1 SGHRS, CDR2 YFSETQ. V was pared by 0 bases and J by 8 bases, with 4 bases of the junction left unmatched. Here the CDR3 reads CASSLANRGGELFF. The CDR3 DNA is TGCGCCAGCAGCTTGGCTAACAGGGGTGGGGAGCTGTTTTTT.

The gene calls are TRBV6-5 and TRBJ1-2, with D tentatively TRBD1 (6 bases). This CDR3 contains 14 residues. V was cut by 6 bases and J by 0 bases, with 11 bases left in between. In germline, CDR1 is MNHEY, CDR2 SVGAGI. The DNA for the CDR3 is TGTGCCAGCAGGAAGGGGGGATCTAACTATGGCTACACCTTC. Translating gives CASRKGGSNYGYTF.

In this sample, this clone turned up a few times. This CDR3 reads CAIPGLAGDNEQFF. The DNA of the CDR3 is TGTGCCATCCCCGGACTAGCGGGGGATAATGAGCAGTTCTTC. This chain uses TRBV2 with TRBJ2-1, with TRBD2 matching 13 bases. V dropped 10 bases and J dropped 7; count of bases not matched to a gene: 7. The germline CDR1 and CDR2 sequences are SNHLY and FYNNEI. This CDR3 has 14 residues.

This chain joins TRBV6-5 and TRBJ1-5; 8 nucleotides align to TRBD1. Losses at the gene ends were 5 bases for V and 7 bases for J; bases not matched to a gene: 10. Germline V gives CDR1 MNHEY, CDR2 SVGAGI. The CDR3 is 15 amino acids. In DNA, the CDR3 is TGTGCCAGCAGTCCGACCGGACAGGGCCGGCAGCCCCAGCATTTT. Amino acid sequence: CASSPTGQGRQPQHF.

The V call is TRBV6-5, the J call TRBJ2-1; 9 nucleotides align to TRBD1. The CDR3 loop spans 15 amino acids. In germline, CDR1 is MNHEY, CDR2 SVGAGI. V lost 4 bases, J lost 3 bases, and 4 bases stayed unmatched. CDR3 sequence reads: CASSWDRALYNEQFF. Here the CDR3 DNA reads TGTGCCAGCAGTTGGGACAGGGCACTCTACAATGAGCAGTTCTTC.

The chain couples TRBV30 to TRBJ2-7, with D uncertain. Trimming removed 5 bases at V and 2 bases at J, with 16 bases between. This CDR3 comprises 14 residues. In germline, CDR1 is GTSNPN, CDR2 SVGIG (reference sequence). Here the CDR3 DNA reads TGTGCCTGGTCCCATTTAGCCGGCCCCTACGAGCAGTACTTC. This codes for CAWSHLAGPYEQYF.

Here the CDR3 reads CASSLQGPGGYTF. CDR3 in DNA: TGTGCCAGCAGCTTACAGGGACCGGGAGGCTACACCTTC. V usage is TRBV5-8 and J usage is TRBJ1-2; D is perhaps TRBD1 (6 bases). The CDR3 is 13 residues long. CDR1 and CDR2 from the germline V gene are SGHTS and YDEGEE. V lost 2 bases, J lost 8 bases, and 13 bases lay in between.

The chain uses TRBV6-1 and TRBJ2-1; D tentatively reads TRBD1 or TRBD2 (5 bases each). This CDR3 contains 13 residues. Deletions cut 3 bases from V and 12 bases from J, with 15 bases between. CDR1 is MNHNS, CDR2 SASEGT, per germline. CDR3 in amino acids: CASSEGQARGQFF. As DNA, the CDR3 is TGTGCCAGCAGTGAGGGGCAGGCGAGGGGGCAGTTCTTC.

V usage is TRBV30 and J usage is TRBJ1-1; 8 bases agree with TRBD1. With V trimmed by 2 bases and J by 4 bases, 6 bases remained unmatched. The CDR3 length is 14 residues. CDR1 is GTSNPN and CDR2 is SVGIG in the germline V gene (reference sequence). CDR3 sequence: CAWSNRGSGTEAFF. The CDR3 DNA sequence: TGTGCCTGGAGTAACAGGGGGTCGGGCACTGAAGCTTTCTTT.

This clone was picked up a small number of times. V and J are TRBV7-8 and TRBJ1-5, with D possibly TRBD1 on 5 matching bases. V gave up 4 bases and J gave up 0 bases, with 10 bases separating them. The germline gives CDR1 SGHVS, CDR2 FQNEAQ. The CDR3 spans 15 residues. CDR3: CASSYLDSSNQPQHF. The CDR3 DNA reads TGTGCCAGCAGCTACCTAGACAGTAGCAATCAGCCCCAGCATTTT.

The rearrangement uses TRBV19 and TRBJ2-7; weak D call: TRBD1 (6 bases). The CDR3 length is 14 residues. Germline CDR1 is LNHDA and CDR2 is SQIVND (reference sequence). The V and J ends lost 9 bases and 7 bases respectively, with 22 bases between them. The CDR3 protein is CASSLYPEGGEQYF. The CDR3 bases are TGTGCCAGCAGTCTTTACCCTGAAGGGGGAGAGCAGTACTTC.

The rearrangement uses TRBV6-5 and TRBJ1-1; weak D call: TRBD1 (5 bases). V gave up 2 bases and J gave up 1 base, with 8 bases separating them. This CDR3 spans 14 amino acids. Germline CDR1 is MNHEY and CDR2 is SVGAGI. The chain's CDR3 is CASSYVGQNTEAFF. The CDR3 DNA reads TGTGCCAGCAGTTACGTCGGACAGAACACTGAAGCTTTCTTT.